This T cell receptor beta chain was recorded in a study of blood T cell repertoires in COVID-19. The table came from immunoSEQ multiplex PCR; TCRdb's copy has only in-frame clones and leaves some out. The table lists approximately 360,000 clones, less than 90% of them singletons, with approximately 5.4% in the top ten. The germline V and J ends were trimmed by 5 bases and 4 bases, with 19 bases remaining between them. Germline V gives CDR1 MDHEN, CDR2 SYDVKM. CDR3 length: 16 amino acids. Two consecutive negative NP/OP PCR tests, clearance, or resolved symptoms defined Cohort 3 recovery. Material: PBMCs or T cells enriched from blood (not recorded which). The sequence was collected from a woman aged 45-65 years who had recovered from COVID-19. The chain links TRBV28 to TRBJ2-3; a weak D match, TRBD1 (6 bases). CDR3 sequence: CASSADRSRGADTQYF. DNA of the CDR3: TGTGCCAGCAGTGCCGACAGGTCCAGGGGAGCAGATACGCAGTATTTT.